The rows below give T cell receptor beta chains drawn from one sample of a study of shared clonotypes between healthy human individuals. Assay: immunoSEQ multiplex PCR; the TCRdb copy retains only in-frame clones and omits some. The sample shows about 2.2 million clones, about 94% of them seen only once. What was sequenced was naive CD8+ T cells from PBMCs. These receptors came from a man aged 18 to 30 in good health. Some clones in this sample may be carry-over from other donors' samples. Both conserved end residues are part of each CDR3.

CDR3aa: CAWSVLGQGAYEQYF
v_gene: TRBV30

CDR3aa: CAISESQGANVLTF
v_gene: TRBV10-3

CDR3aa: CATSRSYQETQYF
v_gene: TRBV2

CDR3aa: CASSLRQGYTGELFF
v_gene: TRBV5-4

CDR3aa: CASSLLGGEEDTQYF
v_gene: TRBV7-8

CDR3aa: CASSLSRQGGYNEQFF
v_gene: TRBV11-2

CDR3aa: CASSSSYTGETQYF
v_gene: TRBV7-9

CDR3aa: CASSVGTAYEQYF
v_gene: TRBV9

CDR3aa: CAISDRERTEAFF
v_gene: TRBV10-3

CDR3aa: CASSRILAIPPTDTQYF
v_gene: TRBV11-2

CDR3aa: CASSILGPNTEAFF
v_gene: TRBV19

CDR3aa: CASSPHRGTGLGGQETQYF
v_gene: TRBV4-2

CDR3aa: CASSWGQGASDTQYF
v_gene: TRBV7-9

CDR3aa: CASSISGSSYEQYF
v_gene: TRBV7-3

CDR3aa: CASSLRGVYTGELFF
v_gene: TRBV7-2

CDR3aa: CASSLAGFGQPQHF
v_gene: TRBV7-6

CDR3aa: CASSLQNSYEQYF
v_gene: TRBV7-9

CDR3aa: CASSQDSLPSYNEQFF
v_gene: TRBV28

CDR3aa: CASSVAGTRGPDTQYF
v_gene: TRBV9

CDR3aa: CASSLSGAGNTIYF
v_gene: TRBV5-1

CDR3aa: CGTAGAGELFF
v_gene: TRBV6-1

CDR3aa: CASSLDMTSGEVGDTQYF
v_gene: TRBV11-2

CDR3aa: CASSQKERDSPGEQFF
v_gene: TRBV4-1

CDR3aa: CASSLSGRVHEQYF
v_gene: TRBV7-6

CDR3aa: CASSHPSGTSYEQYF
v_gene: TRBV4-1

CDR3aa: CASSLEGGITGELFF
v_gene: TRBV27

CDR3aa: CASSYLGEGTGELFF
v_gene: TRBV6-5

CDR3aa: CASSLADRAPGYTIYF
v_gene: TRBV7-6

CDR3aa: CASNFGGDRYEQYF
v_gene: TRBV5-8

CDR3aa: CASSRPLGGRAREQYF
v_gene: TRBV27

CDR3aa: CASSLDGKETQYF
v_gene: TRBV11-3

CDR3aa: CASSLESNGGTYNEQFF
v_gene: TRBV13

CDR3aa: CASSQDEGQRREQYF
v_gene: TRBV14